This T cell receptor (beta chain) originates from a study of T cells in Graves' hyperthyroidism and ophthalmopathy. Study-wide context: Peripheral blood was collected at initial diagnosis, before any treatment.

Researchers took RNA transcripts and amplified the TCR beta CDR3 regions from them. A set of HTBI primers served as the primers for a first-round RT-PCR of the TCR CDR3. TCRdb re-called the multiplex PCR reads with MiXCR, one entry per CDR3 protein. The data hold under 350,000 distinct CDR3 sequences, with roughly 18% observed a single time. Diagnosis of hyperthyroidism was new in patients aged 18 to 65, and its duration was under 2 months. The diagnostic basis comprised clinical symptoms, serum thyroxine and TRAb, thyroid ultrasound and orbital computed tomography. General study results and limits: Stable hyperthyroidism and ophthalmopathy were separated using 13 V-J signatures.

The germline CDR1 and CDR2 sequences are SGDLS and YYNGEE. Trimming removed 0 bases from V and 3 bases from J, with 10 bases in between. The CDR3 runs to 15 residues. As to this clonotype: Its antigen is as yet unknown.

The V call is TRBV9, the J call TRBJ2-1; maybe TRBD1 (5 bases). Material: blood. The source of this sequence is a woman between 50 and 59 years old with Graves' hyperthyroidism. The chain's CDR3 is CASSVERGYYNEQFF. Written as DNA, the CDR3 is TGTGCCAGCAGCGTAGAAAGGGGTTACTACAATGAGCAGTTCTTC.